This TCR beta chain was recorded in a study of tumor and adjacent non-tumor tissue in lung cancer. Overall study findings and caveats: Higher tumor TCR diversity was associated with shorter survival.

The CDR3 covers 14 residues. Germline V lookup: CDR1 WSHSY, CDR2 SAAADI. A modified ARM-PCR protocol with three rounds of nested PCR amplified TCRbeta. MiXCR, applied by TCRdb to the multiplex PCR reads, yields one record per CDR3 protein. Of 120,000 or so distinct CDR3 sequences detected, around three fifths appear once; the ten largest clones hold roughly 12%. This clonotype was detected only once. The antigen remains undetermined. This may arise from a read error, as a much more abundant clone is one base away. RNA was extracted from bulk tissue without any cell sorting. Sequenced material: lung tumor tissue. The source is a man aged 25-45 years with non-small cell lung cancer. This chain uses TRBV10-2 with TRBJ2-1, with D perhaps assigned TRBD1 or TRBD2 (5 bases each). The CDR3 loop is CASRQIGAYNEHFF. The CDR3, as DNA: TGCGCCAGCCGACAAATCGGGGCATACAATGAGCACTTCTTC.